This passage covers 32 T cell receptor beta chains from one sample sequenced in a study of T cell responses to AZD1222 COVID-19 vaccine. Produced via immunoSEQ multiplex PCR; TCRdb's table is partial and in-frame only. The sample holds tens of thousands of clones; approximately 91% are singletons and the top ten take 13%. Sample: peripheral blood, taken on day 0 of AZD1222 vaccination. The receptor source for this set is an adult in good health.

The gene calls are TRBV2 and TRBJ2-1, with 11 bases aligning to TRBD2. V dropped 6 bases and J dropped 5; count of bases not matched to a gene: 6. CDR3 size: 15 residues. The germline V gene encodes CDR1 SNHLY and CDR2 FYNNEI. The CDR3: CASRASGGQHNEQFF. The CDR3 DNA reads as TGTGCCAGCAGAGCTAGCGGGGGGCAACACAATGAGCAGTTCTTC.

The chain couples TRBV11-2 to TRBJ1-4; tentatively, D is TRBD1 (5 bases). This CDR3 is 18 amino acids long. From germline, CDR1 is SGHAT and CDR2 FQNNGV. V dropped 1 base and J dropped 11 bases, with 26 bases sitting between them. CDR3 amino acids: CASSLVPGLSRKPGKLFF. Written as DNA, the CDR3 is TGTGCCAGCAGCTTAGTTCCAGGGTTGAGCCGAAAGCCGGGGAAACTGTTTTTT.

This rearrangement joins TRBV7-9 to TRBJ1-1, with 8 bases fitting TRBD1. The CDR3 is made up of 14 amino acids. The ends lost 1 base at V and 4 bases at J; junction bases unmatched: 2. CDR1 is SEHNR and CDR2 is FQNEAQ in the germline V gene (reference sequence). CDR3 in amino acids: CASSLGQGSTEAFF. The CDR3 coding sequence is TGTGCCAGCAGCTTAGGACAGGGGAGCACTGAAGCTTTCTTT.

This clone showed up just once. The V gene is TRBV7-3, the J gene TRBJ2-1, with TRBD2 matching over 11 bases. The CDR3 consists of 15 residues. V shed 5 bases, J shed 9 bases, and the junction held 9 bases outside the gene matches. Germline lookup yields CDR1 SGHTA and CDR2 FQGTGA. The CDR3 reads CASSPLAGGVGEQFF. The CDR3 DNA reads TGTGCCAGCAGCCCTCTAGCGGGGGGTGTCGGTGAGCAGTTCTTC.

The chain uses TRBV20-1 and TRBJ1-5; possible D gene TRBD1, 6 bases. The CDR3 has 14 residues. The germline gives CDR1 DFQATT, CDR2 SNEGSKA (reference sequence). V was clipped by 3 bases and J by 6 bases, with 15 bases between them. CDR3 residues: CSASGGGFGQPQHF. The CDR3 DNA reads as TGCAGTGCTAGTGGAGGGGGATTCGGTCAGCCCCAGCATTTT.

The gene calls are TRBV7-9 and TRBJ2-4; 7 bases are a match to TRBD1. This CDR3 is built from 15 residues. Losses at the gene ends were 6 bases for V and 3 bases for J; bases not matched to a gene: 8. From germline, CDR1 is SEHNR and CDR2 FQNEAQ (reference sequence). CDR3 sequence: CASSPPTGDKNIQYF. Here the CDR3 DNA reads TGTGCCAGCAGTCCACCCACAGGGGACAAAAACATTCAGTACTTC. Supplemented by reference TRBV7-9 and TRBJ2-4, the full variable domain reads DTGVSQNPRHKITKRGQNVTFRCDPISEHNRLYWYRQTLGQGPEFLTYFQNEAQLEKSRLLSDRFSAERPKGSFSTLEIQRTEQGDSAMYLCASSPPTGDKNIQYFGAGTRLSVL.

This clone was recorded a few times. The genes are TRBV19 and TRBJ2-7, with a possible D match to TRBD2 (6 bases). The CDR3 has 16 residues. Germline CDR1 LNHDA, CDR2 SQIVND (reference sequence). Between the trimmed V and J ends, which lost 5 bases and 3 bases, there was a span of 20 bases. CDR3 amino acids: CASSFQAAGRHYEQYF. Written as DNA, the CDR3 is TGTGCCAGTAGTTTTCAAGCTGCGGGGCGGCACTACGAGCAGTACTTC.

V gene TRBV5-1 combines with J gene TRBJ1-1; possibly TRBD1 for D (5 bases). Between the trimmed V and J ends, which lost 3 bases and 3 bases, there was a span of 12 bases. The CDR3 spans 14 residues. CDR1 SGHRS and CDR2 YFSETQ come from the germline V gene. The CDR3 sequence is CASSSPGGDTEAFF. The CDR3 DNA follows: TGCGCCAGCAGCTCCCCCGGAGGGGACACTGAAGCTTTCTTT. Full variable domain (missing parts from reference TRBV5-1 and TRBJ1-1): KAGVTQTPRYLIKTRGQQVTLSCSPISGHRSVSWYQQTPGQGLQFLFEYFSETQRNKGNFPGRFSGRQFSNSRSEMNVSTLELGDSALYLCASSSPGGDTEAFFGQGTRLTVV.

The V call is TRBV11-2, the J call TRBJ2-7; no clear D gene. This CDR3 is built from 15 residues. Looked up from germline, CDR1 is SGHAT and CDR2 is FQNNGV. Between the trimmed V and J ends, which lost 5 bases and 3 bases, there was a span of 17 bases. DNA for the CDR3: TGTGCCAGCAGCCTCCACGGGCAGAGAATCTACGAGCAGTACTTC. Its protein product is CASSLHGQRIYEQYF. Full variable domain (remainder filled in from reference TRBV11-2 and TRBJ2-7): EAGVAQSPRYKIIEKRQSVAFWCNPISGHATLYWYQQILGQGPKLLIQFQNNGVVDDSQLPKDRFSAERLKGVDSTLKIQPAKLEDSAVYLCASSLHGQRIYEQYFGPGTRLTVT.

The chain uses TRBV5-4 and TRBJ2-2; D may be TRBD1 (6 bases). Germline V gives CDR1 SGHNT, CDR2 YYREEE (reference sequence). The V end was cut by 4 bases, the J end by 5 bases, with 15 bases between. This CDR3 comprises 15 residues. The CDR3 DNA sequence: TGTGCCAGCAGCCGGATGACAGGTGGGACCGGGGAGCTGTTTTTT. Residues: CASSRMTGGTGELFF.

The rearrangement joins TRBV19 to TRBJ1-6; D remains ambiguous. The V and J ends lost 3 bases and 0 bases respectively, with 12 bases between them. Germline V lookup: CDR1 LNHDA, CDR2 SQIVND (reference sequence). This CDR3 comprises 17 residues. Here the CDR3 DNA reads TGTGCCAGTAGTATGGGCCCACGGAGCTCCTATAATTCACCCCTCCACTTT. Amino acid sequence: CASSMGPRSSYNSPLHF.

The CDR3 bases are TGCGCCAGCAGCCTTGGGTTTCTGGGGGTTGGAGAAAAACTGTTTTTT. Translating gives CASSLGFLGVGEKLFF. The rearrangement links TRBV5-1 to TRBJ1-4; D is perhaps TRBD1 (5 bases). V lost 4 bases to trimming and J lost 8 bases, with 21 bases between them. CDR1 and CDR2 (germline): SGHRS, YFSETQ. This CDR3 has 16 amino acids.

The chain joins TRBV5-6 to TRBJ1-5; D gene unclear. This CDR3 contains 16 residues. Germline CDR1 reads SGHDT; CDR2 reads YYEEEE. V was cut by 0 bases and J by 1 base, with 11 bases left in between. The CDR3: CASSLEEGLSNQPQHF. In DNA, the CDR3 is TGTGCCAGCAGCTTGGAGGAGGGTTTAAGCAATCAGCCCCAGCATTTT.

The chain combines TRBV10-3 with TRBJ1-3; unclear D gene. Germline CDR1 ENHRY, CDR2 SYGVKD. V dropped 6 bases and J dropped 4 bases, with 10 bases sitting between them. The CDR3 has 13 amino acids. CDR3 nucleotides: TGTGCCATCAGGGATAATTCCGGAAACACCATATATTTT. Its translation is CAIRDNSGNTIYF.

The V call is TRBV5-1, the J call TRBJ2-1, with D possibly matching TRBD1 (5 bases). This CDR3 region has 15 residues. Germline values: CDR1 SGHRS, CDR2 YFSETQ. Trimming left V 0 bases short and J 8 bases short, with 15 bases between. The CDR3 nucleotides are TGCGCCAGCAGCTTGGAGGGGCGCGGTGTGGATGAGCAGTTCTTC. It specifies CASSLEGRGVDEQFF.

This clone was observed a single time. In the same sample, other DNA sequences code for this CDR3. The V and J genes are TRBV9 and TRBJ1-6, with 7 nucleotides matching TRBD1. CDR3 length: 15 amino acids. With 0 bases clipped from V and 6 bases from J, the junction kept 3 bases outside the gene matches. Germline CDR1 is SGDLS and CDR2 is YYNGEE. CDR3 amino acids: CASSVGQGGNSPLHF. The CDR3 nucleotides read TGTGCCAGCAGCGTAGGTCAGGGGGGTAATTCACCCCTCCACTTT.

This chain uses TRBV10-3 with TRBJ2-3; D may be TRBD1 (6 bases). CDR3 length equals 13 residues. Trimming took off 1 base at V and 6 bases at J, with 8 bases between the two ends. Per the germline V gene, CDR1 is ENHRY and CDR2 is SYGVKD. Here the CDR3 DNA reads TGTGCCATCAGTGAGTTTCAGGGGGATACGCAGTATTTT. Amino acids: CAISEFQGDTQYF.

The chain links TRBV5-5 to TRBJ2-7, with 13 bases matching TRBD2. The J segment lost 2 bases and the V segment lost 2 bases, leaving 4 bases of the junction unmatched. The CDR3 sequence is 16 residues long. Looked up from germline, CDR1 is SGHKS and CDR2 is YYEKEE (reference sequence). CDR3 bases: TGTGCCAGCAGCTTCAGACTAGCGGGGGGAACCTACGAGCAGTACTTC. Its protein is CASSFRLAGGTYEQYF.

The V call is TRBV30, the J call TRBJ2-7; tentatively, D is TRBD1 (5 bases). CDR1 is GTSNPN and CDR2 is SVGIG in the germline V gene (reference sequence). V lost 0 bases and J 1 base, leaving 13 bases between the germline ends. CDR3 length: 15 residues. Here the CDR3 DNA reads TGTGCCTGGAGTGTCCCCAGGGTAATTTCCTACGAGCAGTACTTC. Encoded protein: CAWSVPRVISYEQYF.

The gene calls are TRBV7-3 and TRBJ2-5, with no clear D. Germline CDR1 reads SGHTA; CDR2 reads FQGTGA. The CDR3 extends over 14 amino acids. V was shortened by 4 bases and J by 2 bases, with 11 bases between the two germline ends. The CDR3 spells CASSSEHGQETQYF. CDR3 in DNA: TGTGCCAGCAGCTCCGAACACGGGCAAGAGACCCAGTACTTC. Full variable domain (remainder filled in from reference TRBV7-3 and TRBJ2-5): GAGVSQTPSNKVTEKGKYVELRCDPISGHTALYWYRQSLGQGPEFLIYFQGTGAADDSGLPNDRFFAVRPEGSVSTLKIQRTERGDSAVYLCASSSEHGQETQYFGPGTRLLVL.

The chain uses TRBV28 and TRBJ2-3; no clear D. The CDR3 loop spans 12 amino acids. V dropped 5 bases and J dropped 3 bases, with 6 bases sitting between them. Germline CDR1 MDHEN, CDR2 SYDVKM. CDR3 protein: CASSLPTDTQYF. DNA of the CDR3: TGTGCCAGCAGTCTCCCTACAGATACGCAGTATTTT.

This clone appeared a few times. The chain carries TRBV19 and TRBJ1-5; 11 positions match TRBD1. J was trimmed by 9 bases and V by 3 bases; bases with no gene match: 7. Germline V CDR1 and CDR2: LNHDA, SQIVND (reference sequence). The CDR3 has 15 residues. DNA of the CDR3: TGTGCCAGTAGTATGGGACAGGGGGAGAGATGGCCCCAGCATTTT. Translated: CASSMGQGERWPQHF.

The genes are TRBV29-1 and TRBJ2-7; a weak D match, TRBD2 (6 bases). Germline CDR1 and CDR2: SQVTM and ANQGSEA. This CDR3 comprises 14 residues. V gave up 7 bases and J gave up 4 bases, with 20 bases separating them. The DNA for the CDR3 is TGCAGCGCCCCGGGGGAGTTCCCCCCTTACGAGCAGTACTTC. Protein product: CSAPGEFPPYEQYF.

This clone came up once. V usage is TRBV7-2 and J usage is TRBJ2-2; possibly TRBD1 for D (5 bases). V gave up 5 bases and J gave up 7 bases, with 20 bases separating them. The V gene's germline CDR1 is SGHTA and CDR2 FQGNSA. This CDR3 region has 16 residues. Here the CDR3 DNA reads TGTGCCAGCAGCCCGCGACCAGGGCATTTGGTCGGGGAGCTGTTTTTT. Its protein is CASSPRPGHLVGELFF.

This clone was recorded only once. The CDR3 region has the DNA TGCGCCAGCAGCTCGACTAGCGGGGGGGCGAATGAGCAGTTCTTC. Translation: CASSSTSGGANEQFF. The chain carries TRBV5-1 and TRBJ2-1; 14 bases line up with TRBD2. The ends lost 3 bases at V and 7 bases at J; junction bases unmatched: 3. The CDR3 length is 15 residues. The germline gives CDR1 SGHRS, CDR2 YFSETQ.

The V call is TRBV5-5, the J call TRBJ1-2; tentative D call: TRBD1 (5 bases). The germline V gene has CDR1 SGHKS and CDR2 YYEKEE (reference sequence). The CDR3 runs 13 residues. V gave up 4 bases and J gave up 4 bases, with 11 bases separating them. The CDR3 nucleotides read TGTGCCAGCAGCCCAGGGACGGCCTATGGCTACACCTTC. Its protein product is CASSPGTAYGYTF.

The chain recombines TRBV11-1 with TRBJ2-3; TRBD1 might be the D (6 bases). Trimming left V 5 bases short and J 7 bases short, with 16 bases between. Germline assignment: CDR1 SGHAT and CDR2 FQDESV (reference sequence). CDR3 size: 14 residues. The CDR3 loop is CASSPRRQVHTQYF. The CDR3 nucleotides are TGTGCCAGCAGCCCCCGCCGACAGGTACATACGCAGTATTTT.

J is TRBJ1-6 and V is TRBV11-2; D possibly corresponds to TRBD1 (5 bases). This CDR3 region has 15 residues. The germline V gene has CDR1 SGHAT and CDR2 FQNNGV. V was shortened by 1 base and J by 10 bases, with 14 bases between the two germline ends. The chain's CDR3 is CASSLAGQGSSPLHF. CDR3 nucleotides: TGTGCCAGCAGCTTAGCGGGTCAGGGAAGCTCACCCCTCCACTTT.

The chain joins TRBV5-1 to TRBJ1-2, with 7 bases fitting TRBD1. Germline V lookup: CDR1 SGHRS, CDR2 YFSETQ. V lost 0 bases, J lost 8 bases, and 4 bases stayed unmatched. This CDR3 is built from 13 residues. CDR3 nucleotides: TGCGCCAGCAGCTTGGGACAGGGTCTAGGCTACACCTTC. Its protein is CASSLGQGLGYTF.

V usage is TRBV19 and J usage is TRBJ1-2; D remains unclear. The CDR3 consists of 14 residues. Trimming took off 3 bases at V and 0 bases at J, with 8 bases between the two ends. CDR1 LNHDA and CDR2 SQIVND come from the germline V gene (reference sequence). CDR3: CASSIGSPNYGYTF. The CDR3 bases are TGTGCCAGTAGTATTGGGTCTCCTAACTATGGCTACACCTTC.

The chain carries TRBV5-4 and TRBJ1-2; no clear D gene. Trimming removed 0 bases from V and 0 bases from J, with 18 bases in between. The CDR3 length is 18 residues. Looked up from germline, CDR1 is SGHNT and CDR2 is YYREEE (reference sequence). The CDR3: CASSLASSRPGANYGYTF. In DNA, the CDR3 is TGTGCCAGCAGCTTGGCCTCGAGTCGTCCGGGTGCTAACTATGGCTACACCTTC.

This clone came up once. The chain recombines TRBV6-5 with TRBJ1-2; D is unresolved. The CDR3 runs 14 residues. Germline CDR1 and CDR2: MNHEY and SVGAGI. Between the trimmed V and J ends, which lost 0 bases and 0 bases, there was a span of 5 bases. CDR3 nucleotides: TGTGCCAGCAGTTACTCCCGCTCTAACTATGGCTACACCTTC. As protein: CASSYSRSNYGYTF.